The rows below give T cell receptor beta chains drawn from one sample of a study of patients and donors after allogeneic stem cell transplantation. Each CDR3 protein is one row after TCRdb ran MiXCR on the RT-PCR reads. The sample consists of 150,000 to 200,000 distinct CDR3 sequences, about 30% of them appearing once. Sequenced: blood, either unsorted or a sorted T cell fraction (not recorded which). The source is a human donor who was either an allogeneic HSCT recipient or a stem cell or donor lymphocyte infusion donor (not recorded which). It is not recorded whose cells these are; they may come from a transplant donor. Both conserved end residues are part of each CDR3. Each record gives: V gene, D gene, J gene, clone size, CDR3 DNA, CDR3 protein. A D gene is named only where the DNA matches it firmly. Size is stated for part of the rows, as once, few or many counts, or as a class when the clone is expanded.

V gene: TRBV20-1
D gene: -
J gene: TRBJ1-2
clone size: many
CDR3 DNA: TGCAGTGCCGTCTCCGGGGGATATGGCTACACCTTC
CDR3 protein: CSAVSGGYGYTF

V gene: TRBV30
D gene: -
J gene: TRBJ2-4
clone size: -
CDR3 DNA: TGTGCCTGGAGTCACGGAAATGGGGCCAAAAACATTCAGTACTTC
CDR3 protein: CAWSHGNGAKNIQYF

V gene: TRBV9
D gene: TRBD1
J gene: TRBJ2-7
clone size: -
CDR3 DNA: TGTGCCAGCAGCGTTGGGACAGGGGGCAGAAGGTACGAGCAGTACTTC
CDR3 protein: CASSVGTGGRRYEQYF

V gene: TRBV12-3/TRBV12-4
D gene: TRBD1
J gene: TRBJ1-1
clone size: many
CDR3 DNA: TGTGCCAGCAAAGCTACGTCAGGGGGCTTTACTGAAGCTTTCTTT
CDR3 protein: CASKATSGGFTEAFF

V gene: TRBV27
D gene: TRBD1
J gene: TRBJ2-7
clone size: -
CDR3 DNA: TGTGCCAGCAGTCCATCCGGGACAGGCCCCTACGAGCAGTACTTC
CDR3 protein: CASSPSGTGPYEQYF

V gene: TRBV28
D gene: -
J gene: TRBJ1-5
clone size: few
CDR3 DNA: TGTGCCAGCAGTTTGGCACAGTCCCAGCCCCAGCATTTT
CDR3 protein: CASSLAQSQPQHF

V gene: TRBV7-9
D gene: -
J gene: TRBJ1-1
clone size: many
CDR3 DNA: TGTGCCAGCAGCTTGGGGAGGACTGAAGCTTTCTTT
CDR3 protein: CASSLGRTEAFF

V gene: TRBV12-3/TRBV12-4
D gene: -
J gene: TRBJ1-6
clone size: -
CDR3 DNA: TGTGCCAGCAGTTTCGGAGGGGCGGGGAATTCACCCCTCCACTTT
CDR3 protein: CASSFGGAGNSPLHF

V gene: TRBV6-5
D gene: TRBD2
J gene: TRBJ2-7
clone size: -
CDR3 DNA: TGTGCCAGCAGTTACCAGGGAGGGATCTACGAGCAGTACTTC
CDR3 protein: CASSYQGGIYEQYF

V gene: TRBV5-4
D gene: TRBD2
J gene: TRBJ2-7
clone size: -
CDR3 DNA: TGTGCCAGCAGCTTGGGAGGGGTTAGCGGGAGGGGTCCTGGGCAGTACTTC
CDR3 protein: CASSLGGVSGRGPGQYF

V gene: TRBV7-9
D gene: TRBD2
J gene: TRBJ2-1
clone size: -
CDR3 DNA: TGTGCCAGCAGCTCCGGCGTGGCGGGAGGAAACAATGAGCAGTTCTTC
CDR3 protein: CASSSGVAGGNNEQFF

V gene: TRBV29-1
D gene: -
J gene: TRBJ1-1
clone size: few
CDR3 DNA: TGCAGCGTTCTCGACCCCCCGGGGGAGGCTTTCTTT
CDR3 protein: CSVLDPPGEAFF

V gene: TRBV2
D gene: TRBD2
J gene: TRBJ2-1
clone size: -
CDR3 DNA: TGTGCCAGCTGTAGCGGGAGATACAATGAGCAGTTCTTC
CDR3 protein: CASCSGRYNEQFF

V gene: TRBV27
D gene: TRBD2
J gene: TRBJ2-1
clone size: -
CDR3 DNA: TGTGCCAGCAGTCGACTAGCGGGAGGGCCTAGCAATGAGCAGTTCTTC
CDR3 protein: CASSRLAGGPSNEQFF

V gene: TRBV27
D gene: TRBD1
J gene: TRBJ2-7
clone size: -
CDR3 DNA: TGTGCCAGCAGTTTAGGAAACCCAGGGGGCTCCTACGAGCAGTACTTC
CDR3 protein: CASSLGNPGGSYEQYF

V gene: TRBV15
D gene: -
J gene: TRBJ1-5
clone size: few
CDR3 DNA: TGTGCCACCAGCAGAGATCTACAGGGAGGCCAGCCCCAGCATTTT
CDR3 protein: CATSRDLQGGQPQHF

V gene: TRBV6-2/TRBV6-3
D gene: -
J gene: TRBJ1-1
clone size: few
CDR3 DNA: TGTGCCAGCAGTTACCGGATGAACACTGAAGCTTTCTTT
CDR3 protein: CASSYRMNTEAFF

V gene: TRBV15
D gene: -
J gene: TRBJ2-3
clone size: few
CDR3 DNA: TGTGCCACCAGCAGAAACTCCCCCCGTGCGGCGGGGAAAGATACGCAGTATTTT
CDR3 protein: CATSRNSPRAAGKDTQYF

V gene: TRBV20-1
D gene: TRBD1
J gene: TRBJ2-3
clone size: few
CDR3 DNA: TGCAGTGCTAGATCCGACAGGGCTTCCACAGATACGCAGTATTTT
CDR3 protein: CSARSDRASTDTQYF

V gene: TRBV6-5
D gene: TRBD2
J gene: TRBJ2-5
clone size: few
CDR3 DNA: TGTGCCAGCAGTTACGGCCTAGCGGGAGTCTTGGAGACCCAGTACTTC
CDR3 protein: CASSYGLAGVLETQYF

V gene: TRBV29-1
D gene: -
J gene: TRBJ2-7
clone size: few
CDR3 DNA: TGCAGCGCCAATGACAGCTACGAGCAGTACTTC
CDR3 protein: CSANDSYEQYF

V gene: TRBV9
D gene: -
J gene: TRBJ1-2
clone size: few
CDR3 DNA: TGTGCCAGCAGCGTATCGGCAGGGTCCTATGGCTACACCTTC
CDR3 protein: CASSVSAGSYGYTF

V gene: TRBV4-3
D gene: -
J gene: TRBJ2-2
clone size: -
CDR3 DNA: TGCGCCAGCAGCCAAGTTTTTGTTCGCGCTTTGAACACCGCGGAGCTGTTTTTT
CDR3 protein: CASSQVFVRALNTAELFF